This T cell receptor beta chain emerged from a study of blood T cell repertoires in COVID-19. The wider study: T cells, B-cell-depleted T cells, or PBMCs supplied cDNA or gDNA.

Participant age was about 18 to 89 years, and participants resided in roughly 25 US areas. The V gene's germline CDR1 is SGHRS and CDR2 YFSETQ. The CDR3 runs to 16 residues. V dropped 7 bases and J dropped 1; count of bases not matched to a gene: 10. Under the authors' procedure: Amplification of reference gene primers provided the estimated nucleated cell counts. Libraries were prepared by immunoSEQ multiplex PCR; TCRdb keeps only in-frame clonotypes and omits some of them. The V and J calls and clone size come from that table; D and trimming were worked out from the DNA. The sample has about 140,000 clones; 70% to 85% are singletons.

Sequenced material: PBMCs or T cells enriched from blood (not recorded which). The origin of this receptor is a young woman who had been exposed to COVID-19. The J gene is TRBJ2-2, the V gene TRBV5-1, with 7 bases aligning to TRBD2. This CDR3 is CASYPRPSGNTGELFF. CDR3 sequence (DNA): TGCGCCAGCTACCCCCGCCCTAGCGGGAACACCGGGGAGCTGTTTTTT.